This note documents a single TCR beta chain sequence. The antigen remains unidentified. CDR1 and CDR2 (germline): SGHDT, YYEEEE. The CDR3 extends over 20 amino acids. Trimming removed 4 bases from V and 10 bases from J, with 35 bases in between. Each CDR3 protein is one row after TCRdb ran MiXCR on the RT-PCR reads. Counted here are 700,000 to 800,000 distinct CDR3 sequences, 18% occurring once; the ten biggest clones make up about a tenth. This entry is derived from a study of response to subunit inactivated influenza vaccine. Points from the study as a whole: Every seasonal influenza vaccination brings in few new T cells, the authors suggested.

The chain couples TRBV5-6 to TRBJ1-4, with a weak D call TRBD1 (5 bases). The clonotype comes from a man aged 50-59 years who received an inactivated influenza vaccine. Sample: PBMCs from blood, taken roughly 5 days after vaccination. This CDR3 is CASSRVVGSGVSSERGKLFF. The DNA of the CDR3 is TGTGCCAGCAGCCGGGTTGTCGGCTCCGGCGTTTCGTCTGAGAGGGGAAAACTGTTTTTT. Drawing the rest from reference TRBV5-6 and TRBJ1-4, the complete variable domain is DAGVTQSPTHLIKTRGQQVTLRCSPKSGHDTVSWYQQALGQGPQFIFQYYEEEERQRGNFPDRFSGHQFPNYSSELNVNALLLGDSALYLCASSRVVGSGVSSERGKLFFGSGTQLSVL.